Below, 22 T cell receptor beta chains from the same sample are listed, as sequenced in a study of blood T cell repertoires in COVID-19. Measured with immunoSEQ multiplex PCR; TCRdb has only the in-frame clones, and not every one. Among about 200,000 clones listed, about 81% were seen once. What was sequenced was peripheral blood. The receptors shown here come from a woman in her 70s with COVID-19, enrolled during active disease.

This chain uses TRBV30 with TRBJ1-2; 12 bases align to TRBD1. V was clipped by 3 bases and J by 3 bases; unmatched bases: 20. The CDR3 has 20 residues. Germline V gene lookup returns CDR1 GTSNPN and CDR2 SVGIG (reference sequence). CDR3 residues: CAWSYRPLGQGARSYYGYTF. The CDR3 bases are TGTGCCTGGAGCTATCGGCCCTTGGGACAGGGGGCAAGATCCTACTATGGCTACACCTTC. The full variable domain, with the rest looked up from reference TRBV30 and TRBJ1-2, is SQTIHQWPATLVQPVGSPLSLECTVEGTSNPNLYWYRQAAGRGLQLLFYSVGIGQISSEVPQNLSASRPQDRQFILSSKKLLLSDSGFYLCAWSYRPLGQGARSYYGYTFGSGTRLTVV.

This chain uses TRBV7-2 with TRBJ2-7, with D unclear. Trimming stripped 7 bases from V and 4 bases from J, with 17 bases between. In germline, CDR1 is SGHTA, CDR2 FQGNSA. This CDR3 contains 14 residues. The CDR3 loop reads CASTSPSPTYEQYF. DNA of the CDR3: TGTGCCAGCACCTCCCCGTCCCCGACTTACGAGCAGTACTTC.

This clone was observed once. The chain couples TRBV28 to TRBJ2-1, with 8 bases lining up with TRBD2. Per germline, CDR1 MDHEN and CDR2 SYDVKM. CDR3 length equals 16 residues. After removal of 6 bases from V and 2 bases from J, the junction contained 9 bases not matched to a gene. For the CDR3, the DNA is TGTGCCAGCAGACCTCACAGCGGGAGCGCCTACAATGAGCAGTTCTTC. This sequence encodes CASRPHSGSAYNEQFF.

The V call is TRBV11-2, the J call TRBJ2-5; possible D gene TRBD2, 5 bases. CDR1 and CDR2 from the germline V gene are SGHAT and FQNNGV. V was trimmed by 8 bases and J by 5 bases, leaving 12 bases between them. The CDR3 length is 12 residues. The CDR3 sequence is CASGGLGETQYF. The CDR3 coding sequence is TGTGCCAGCGGAGGATTAGGGGAGACCCAGTACTTC.

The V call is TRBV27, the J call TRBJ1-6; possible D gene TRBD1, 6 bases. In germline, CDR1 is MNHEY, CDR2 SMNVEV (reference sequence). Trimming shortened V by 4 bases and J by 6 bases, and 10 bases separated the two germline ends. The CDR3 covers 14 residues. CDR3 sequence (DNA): TGTGCCAGCAGTTGGACAGAGCGTAATTCACCCCTCCACTTT. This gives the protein CASSWTERNSPLHF.

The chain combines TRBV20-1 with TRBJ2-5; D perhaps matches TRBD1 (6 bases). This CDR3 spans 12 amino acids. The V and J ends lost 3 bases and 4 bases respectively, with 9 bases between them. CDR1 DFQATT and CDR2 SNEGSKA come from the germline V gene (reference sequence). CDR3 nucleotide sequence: TGCAGTGCTAGTAACAGGGCAGAGACCCAGTACTTC. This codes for CSASNRAETQYF.

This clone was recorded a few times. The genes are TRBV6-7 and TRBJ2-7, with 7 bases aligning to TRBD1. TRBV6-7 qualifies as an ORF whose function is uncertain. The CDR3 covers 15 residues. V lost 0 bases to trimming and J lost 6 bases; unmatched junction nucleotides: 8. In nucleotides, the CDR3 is TGTGCCAGCAGTTACTCGGGCAGGGGGAGCGGCGAGCAGTACTTC. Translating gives CASSYSGRGSGEQYF.

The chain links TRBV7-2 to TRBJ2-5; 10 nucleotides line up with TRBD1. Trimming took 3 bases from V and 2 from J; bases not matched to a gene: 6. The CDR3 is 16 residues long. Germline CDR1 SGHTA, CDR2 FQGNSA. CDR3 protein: CASSLTRTGGQETQYF. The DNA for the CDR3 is TGTGCCAGCAGCTTGACTCGGACAGGGGGGCAAGAGACCCAGTACTTC.

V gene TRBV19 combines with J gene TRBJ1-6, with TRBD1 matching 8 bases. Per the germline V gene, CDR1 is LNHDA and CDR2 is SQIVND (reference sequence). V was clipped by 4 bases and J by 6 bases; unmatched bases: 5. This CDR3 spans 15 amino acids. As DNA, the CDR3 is TGTGCCAGTAGTACAGGGGGCGCGGGTAATTCACCCCTCCACTTT. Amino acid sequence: CASSTGGAGNSPLHF.

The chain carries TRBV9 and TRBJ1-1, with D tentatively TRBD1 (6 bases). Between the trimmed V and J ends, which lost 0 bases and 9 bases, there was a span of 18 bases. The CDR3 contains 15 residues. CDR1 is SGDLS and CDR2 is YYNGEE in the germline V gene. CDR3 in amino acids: CASSVGGRGYEQAFF. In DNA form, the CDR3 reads TGTGCCAGCAGCGTAGGGGGCAGGGGATACGAACAAGCTTTCTTT.

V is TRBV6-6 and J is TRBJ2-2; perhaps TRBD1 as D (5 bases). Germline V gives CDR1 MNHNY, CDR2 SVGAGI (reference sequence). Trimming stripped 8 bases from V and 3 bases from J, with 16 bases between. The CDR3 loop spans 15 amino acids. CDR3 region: CASRRDGADTGELFF. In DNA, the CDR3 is TGTGCCAGCCGCAGGGATGGGGCGGACACCGGGGAGCTGTTTTTT.

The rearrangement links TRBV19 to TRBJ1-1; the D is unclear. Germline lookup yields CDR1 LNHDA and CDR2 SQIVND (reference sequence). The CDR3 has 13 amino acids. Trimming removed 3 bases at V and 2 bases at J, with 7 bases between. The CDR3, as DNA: TGTGCCAGTAGTATTTCAGTTAACACTGAAGCTTTCTTT. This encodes CASSISVNTEAFF.

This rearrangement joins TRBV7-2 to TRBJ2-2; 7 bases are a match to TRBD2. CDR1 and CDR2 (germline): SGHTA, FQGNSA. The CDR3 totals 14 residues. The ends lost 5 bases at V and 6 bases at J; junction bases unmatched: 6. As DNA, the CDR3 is TGTGCCAGCAGCCGGGACTACACGGCCGGGGAGCTGTTTTTT. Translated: CASSRDYTAGELFF.

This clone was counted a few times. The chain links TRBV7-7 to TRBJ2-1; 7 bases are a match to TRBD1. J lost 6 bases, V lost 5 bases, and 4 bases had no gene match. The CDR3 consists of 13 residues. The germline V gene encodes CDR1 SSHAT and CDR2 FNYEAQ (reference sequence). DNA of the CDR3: TGTGCCAGCAGCCTAGACAGGGTCAATGAGCAGTTCTTC. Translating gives CASSLDRVNEQFF.

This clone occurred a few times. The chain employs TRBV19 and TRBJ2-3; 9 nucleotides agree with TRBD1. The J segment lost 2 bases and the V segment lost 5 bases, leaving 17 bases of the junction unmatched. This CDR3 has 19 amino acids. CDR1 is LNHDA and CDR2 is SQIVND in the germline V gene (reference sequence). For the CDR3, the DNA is TGTGCCAGTAGTGGGGACAGGGCATTTCTGTCCTCTTCCACAGATACGCAGTATTTT. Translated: CASSGDRAFLSSSTDTQYF.

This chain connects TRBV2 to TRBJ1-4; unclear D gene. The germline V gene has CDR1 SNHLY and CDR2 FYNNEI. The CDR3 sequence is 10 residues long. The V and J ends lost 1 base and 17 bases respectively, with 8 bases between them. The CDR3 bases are TGTGCCAGCAGTGAAGGGGCAGGCTTTTTT. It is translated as CASSEGAGFF.

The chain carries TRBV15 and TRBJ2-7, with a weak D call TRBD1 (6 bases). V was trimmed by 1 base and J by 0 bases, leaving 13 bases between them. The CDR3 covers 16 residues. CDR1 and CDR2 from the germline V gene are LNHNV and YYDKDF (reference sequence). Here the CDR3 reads CATSRAGQINSYEQYF. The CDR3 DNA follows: TGTGCCACCAGCAGAGCCGGACAGATAAACTCCTACGAGCAGTACTTC.

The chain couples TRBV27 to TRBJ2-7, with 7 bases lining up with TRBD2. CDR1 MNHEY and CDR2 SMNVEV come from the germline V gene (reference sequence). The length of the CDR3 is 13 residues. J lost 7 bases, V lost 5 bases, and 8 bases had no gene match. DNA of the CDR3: TGTGCCAGCAGTCGGGACTACCTAGGAGAGCAGTACTTC. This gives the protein CASSRDYLGEQYF.

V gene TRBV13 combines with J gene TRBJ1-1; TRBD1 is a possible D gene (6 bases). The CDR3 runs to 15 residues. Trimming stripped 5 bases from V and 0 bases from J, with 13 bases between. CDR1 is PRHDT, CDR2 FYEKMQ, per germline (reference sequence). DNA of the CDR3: TGTGCCAGCAGCCAAACAGGGTATGTGAACACTGAAGCTTTCTTT. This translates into CASSQTGYVNTEAFF.

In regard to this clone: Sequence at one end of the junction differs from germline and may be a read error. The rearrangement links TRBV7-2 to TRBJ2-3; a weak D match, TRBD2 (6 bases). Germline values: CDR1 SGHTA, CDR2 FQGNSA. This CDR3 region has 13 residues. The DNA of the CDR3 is TGTGCCAGCAACGCAAACCCGGGACTGCCTATTCTTTTT. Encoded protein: CASNANPGLPILF.

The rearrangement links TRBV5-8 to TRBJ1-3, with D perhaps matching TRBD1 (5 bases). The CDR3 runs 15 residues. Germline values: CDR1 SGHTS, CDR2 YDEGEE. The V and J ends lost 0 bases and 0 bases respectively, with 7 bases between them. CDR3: CASSLAGYSGNTIYF. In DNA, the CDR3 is TGTGCCAGCAGCTTGGCAGGGTACTCTGGAAACACCATATATTTT.

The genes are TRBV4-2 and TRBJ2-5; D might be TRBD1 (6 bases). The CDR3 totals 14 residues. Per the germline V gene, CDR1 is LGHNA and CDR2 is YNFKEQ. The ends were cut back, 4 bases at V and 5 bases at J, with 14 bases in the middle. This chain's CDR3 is CASSREQGSETQYF. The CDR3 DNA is TGTGCCAGCAGCCGGGAACAGGGTAGCGAGACCCAGTACTTC.